This section outlines one TCR beta chain sequence together with its context. What it binds is not known. V lost 7 bases, J lost 1 base, and 13 bases lay in between. The CDR3 is made up of 14 amino acids. The germline V gene encodes CDR1 MNHEY and CDR2 SVGEGT. This record comes from a study of blood T cells in healthy people across ages. Points from the study as a whole: Compared with aged donors, long-lived donors showed fewer expanded clones, suggesting selection.

Using a J-beta primer mix together with a sample-barcoded 5' primer, a second PCR was run for roughly 6 to 12 cycles. TCRdb re-analysed the 5' RACE reads in MiXCR, keeping a single row per CDR3 protein. The sample yields 1.5 million to 2 million distinct CDR3 sequences, about 50% seen once. The sequenced sample consisted of blood. This chain links TRBV6-2 or TRBV6-3 with TRBJ1-1; D call uncertain. This clonotype was obtained from a middle-aged woman in good health. The DNA of the CDR3 is TGTGCCAGCACCCTGTCTTTTGGGAACACTGAAGCTTTCTTT. Protein: CASTLSFGNTEAFF.